This T cell receptor beta chain was found in a study of blood T cell repertoires in COVID-19. About the study: The analysed material was cDNA or gDNA that came from T cells, B-cell-depleted T cells, or PBMCs.

Per germline, CDR1 SGDLS and CDR2 YYNGEE. V lost 1 base and J lost 2, with 11 bases in between. The CDR3 runs 15 residues. Generated by immunoSEQ multiplex PCR, the TCRdb table keeps only in-frame clones and is missing some. This sample carries about 73,000 clones, about 80% of them seen once, and the ten largest clones take roughly 5.7%. The sequence was collected from a woman aged 55-69 years with acute or convalescent COVID-19. J is TRBJ2-3 and V is TRBV9; a weak D match, TRBD2 (6 bases). Material for sequencing was peripheral blood. CDR3: CASSVTGGDTDTQYF. Written as DNA, the CDR3 is TGTGCCAGCAGCGTAACAGGCGGGGACACAGATACGCAGTATTTT.